The present T cell receptor (beta chain) was sequenced within a study of T cell responses to AZD1222 COVID-19 vaccine. For the study at large: Pooling was applied to second doses at about 4 or about 12 weeks.

Assay: immunoSEQ multiplex PCR; the TCRdb copy retains only in-frame clones and omits some. The sample contains around 180,000 clones, around 93% of which appear only once. As to this clone: The target antigen is unknown.

Study-wide results and caveats: Donor demographics were predominantly white British with a female majority; clonal diversity may be underestimated. Spike-specific TCR breadth and depth both grew after two AZD1222 doses.

Sequenced material: peripheral blood, taken on day 0 of AZD1222 vaccination. The receptor's source is an adult in good health.

CDR3 nucleotide sequence: TGTGCCAGCAGCTTAGACGTAGCGGGAGGGGCCAATGAGCAGTTCTTC. It is translated as CASSLDVAGGANEQFF. The chain joins TRBV7-2 to TRBJ2-1, with 11 bases matching TRBD2. Germline V gene sequence: CDR1 SGHTA, CDR2 FQGNSA. This CDR3 contains 16 residues. J was trimmed by 6 bases and V by 1 base; bases with no gene match: 5.